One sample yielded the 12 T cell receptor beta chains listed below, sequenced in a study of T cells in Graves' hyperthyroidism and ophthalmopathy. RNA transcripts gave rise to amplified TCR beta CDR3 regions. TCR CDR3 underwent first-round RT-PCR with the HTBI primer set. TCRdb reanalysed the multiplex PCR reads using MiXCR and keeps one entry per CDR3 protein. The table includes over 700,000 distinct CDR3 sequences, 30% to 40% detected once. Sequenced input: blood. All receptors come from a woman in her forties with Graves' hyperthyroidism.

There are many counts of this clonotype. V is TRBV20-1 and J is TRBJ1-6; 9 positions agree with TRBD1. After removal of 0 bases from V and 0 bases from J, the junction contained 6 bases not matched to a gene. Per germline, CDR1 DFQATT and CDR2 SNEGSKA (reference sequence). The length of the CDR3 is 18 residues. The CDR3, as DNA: TGCAGTGCTAGAGACCCGGGACAGGGATTCTCCTATAATTCACCCCTCCACTTT. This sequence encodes CSARDPGQGFSYNSPLHF.

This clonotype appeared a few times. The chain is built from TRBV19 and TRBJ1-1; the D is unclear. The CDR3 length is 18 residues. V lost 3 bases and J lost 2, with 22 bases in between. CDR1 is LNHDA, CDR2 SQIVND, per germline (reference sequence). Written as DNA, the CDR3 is TGTGCCAGTAGTATGAGGACCTCCCCACCGACACTTAACACTGAAGCTTTCTTT. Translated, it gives CASSMRTSPPTLNTEAFF.

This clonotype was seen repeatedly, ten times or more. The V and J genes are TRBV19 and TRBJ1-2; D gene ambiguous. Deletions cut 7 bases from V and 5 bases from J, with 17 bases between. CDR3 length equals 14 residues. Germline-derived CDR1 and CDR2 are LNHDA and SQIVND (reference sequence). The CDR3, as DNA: TGTGCCAGTACCCGCGGCGGCGGTCTTTATGGCTACACCTTC. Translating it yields CASTRGGGLYGYTF. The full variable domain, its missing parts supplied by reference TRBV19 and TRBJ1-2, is DGGITQSPKYLFRKEGQNVTLSCEQNLNHDAMYWYRQDPGQGLRLIYYSQIVNDFQKGDIAEGYSVSREKKESFPLTVTSAQKNPTAFYLCASTRGGGLYGYTFGSGTRLTVV.

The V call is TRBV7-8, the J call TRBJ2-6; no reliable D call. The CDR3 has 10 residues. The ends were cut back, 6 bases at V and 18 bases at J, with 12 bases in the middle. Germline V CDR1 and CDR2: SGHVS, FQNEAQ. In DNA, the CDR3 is TGTGCCAGCAGTCGACCCTTCCGGACTTTC. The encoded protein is CASSRPFRTF.

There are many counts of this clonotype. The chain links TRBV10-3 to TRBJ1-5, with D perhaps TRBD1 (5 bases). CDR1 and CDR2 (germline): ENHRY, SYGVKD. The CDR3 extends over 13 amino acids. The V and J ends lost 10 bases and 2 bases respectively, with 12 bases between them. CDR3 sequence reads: CASDSQGNQPQHF. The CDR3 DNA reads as TGTGCCAGTGATTCACAGGGCAATCAGCCCCAGCATTTT.

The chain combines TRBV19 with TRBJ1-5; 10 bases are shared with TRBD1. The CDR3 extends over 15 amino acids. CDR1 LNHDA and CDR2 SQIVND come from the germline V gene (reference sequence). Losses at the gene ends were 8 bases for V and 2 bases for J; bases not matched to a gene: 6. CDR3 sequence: CASETGGAGNQPQHF. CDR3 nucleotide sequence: TGTGCCAGTGAGACAGGGGGCGCGGGCAATCAGCCCCAGCATTTT.

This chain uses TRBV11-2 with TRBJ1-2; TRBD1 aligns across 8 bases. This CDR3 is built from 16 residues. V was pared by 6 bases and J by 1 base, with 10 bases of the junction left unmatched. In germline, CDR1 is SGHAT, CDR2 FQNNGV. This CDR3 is CASRDRGQGDNYGYTF. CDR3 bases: TGTGCCAGCAGAGATAGAGGACAGGGAGATAACTATGGCTACACCTTC. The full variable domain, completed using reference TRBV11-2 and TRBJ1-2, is EAGVAQSPRYKIIEKRQSVAFWCNPISGHATLYWYQQILGQGPKLLIQFQNNGVVDDSQLPKDRFSAERLKGVDSTLKIQPAKLEDSAVYLCASRDRGQGDNYGYTFGSGTRLTVV.

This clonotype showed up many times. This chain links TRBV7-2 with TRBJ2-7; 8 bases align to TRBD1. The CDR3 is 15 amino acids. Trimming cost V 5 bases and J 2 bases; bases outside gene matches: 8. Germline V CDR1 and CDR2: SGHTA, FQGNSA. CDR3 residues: CASSKKDRVTYEQYF. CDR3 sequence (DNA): TGTGCCAGCAGCAAAAAGGACAGGGTAACCTACGAGCAGTACTTC.

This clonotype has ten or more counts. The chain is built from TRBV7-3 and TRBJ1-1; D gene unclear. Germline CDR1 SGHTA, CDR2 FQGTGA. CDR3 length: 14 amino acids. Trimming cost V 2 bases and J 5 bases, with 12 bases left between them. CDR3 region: CASSLGRAGTEAFF. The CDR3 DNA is TGTGCCAGCAGCTTAGGCCGGGCGGGGACTGAAGCTTTCTTT. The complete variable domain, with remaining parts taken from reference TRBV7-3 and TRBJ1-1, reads GAGVSQTPSNKVTEKGKYVELRCDPISGHTALYWYRQSLGQGPEFLIYFQGTGAADDSGLPNDRFFAVRPEGSVSTLKIQRTERGDSAVYLCASSLGRAGTEAFFGQGTRLTVV.

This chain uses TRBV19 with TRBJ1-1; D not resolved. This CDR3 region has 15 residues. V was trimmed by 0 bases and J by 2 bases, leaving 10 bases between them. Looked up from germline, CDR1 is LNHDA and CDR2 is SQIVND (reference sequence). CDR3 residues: CASSIESSANTEAFF. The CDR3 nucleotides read TGTGCCAGTAGTATAGAGAGCAGCGCTAACACTGAAGCTTTCTTT.

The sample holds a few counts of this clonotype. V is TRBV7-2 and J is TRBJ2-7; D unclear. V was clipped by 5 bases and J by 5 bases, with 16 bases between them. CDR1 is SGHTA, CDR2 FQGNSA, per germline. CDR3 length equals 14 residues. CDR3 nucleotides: TGTGCCAGCAGCGTAATGGGGTTTCGGGACGAGCAGTACTTC. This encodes CASSVMGFRDEQYF.

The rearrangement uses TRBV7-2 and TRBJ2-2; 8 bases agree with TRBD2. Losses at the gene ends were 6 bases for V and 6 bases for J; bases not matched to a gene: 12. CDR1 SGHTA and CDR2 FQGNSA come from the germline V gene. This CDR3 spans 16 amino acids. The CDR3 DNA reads TGTGCCAGCAGACCTGCTGGGACTAGTGAATCCGGGGAGCTGTTTTTT. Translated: CASRPAGTSESGELFF.